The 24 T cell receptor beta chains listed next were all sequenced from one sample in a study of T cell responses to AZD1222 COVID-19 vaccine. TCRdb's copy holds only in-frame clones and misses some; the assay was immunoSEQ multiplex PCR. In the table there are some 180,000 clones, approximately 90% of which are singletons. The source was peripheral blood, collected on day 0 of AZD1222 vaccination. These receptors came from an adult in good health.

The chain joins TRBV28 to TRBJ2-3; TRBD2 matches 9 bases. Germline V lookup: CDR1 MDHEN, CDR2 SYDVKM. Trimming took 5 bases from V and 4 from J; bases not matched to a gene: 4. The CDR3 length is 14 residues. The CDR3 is CASSDSGSPDTQYF. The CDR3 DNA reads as TGTGCCAGCAGTGATAGCGGGAGCCCAGATACGCAGTATTTT.

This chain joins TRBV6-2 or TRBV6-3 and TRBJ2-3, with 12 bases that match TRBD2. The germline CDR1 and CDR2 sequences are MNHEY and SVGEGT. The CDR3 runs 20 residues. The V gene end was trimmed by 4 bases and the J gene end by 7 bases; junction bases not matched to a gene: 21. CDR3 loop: CASSFLAGGLSLTLLNTQYF. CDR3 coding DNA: TGTGCCAGCAGTTTCCTAGCGGGAGGGCTTTCACTAACGTTGTTGAATACGCAGTATTTT.

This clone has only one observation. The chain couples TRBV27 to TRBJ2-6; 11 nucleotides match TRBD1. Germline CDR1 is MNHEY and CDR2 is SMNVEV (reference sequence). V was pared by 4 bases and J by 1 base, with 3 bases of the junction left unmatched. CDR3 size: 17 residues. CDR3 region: CASSSGQGASGANVLTF. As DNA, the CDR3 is TGTGCCAGCAGTTCAGGACAGGGGGCTTCTGGGGCCAACGTCCTGACTTTC.

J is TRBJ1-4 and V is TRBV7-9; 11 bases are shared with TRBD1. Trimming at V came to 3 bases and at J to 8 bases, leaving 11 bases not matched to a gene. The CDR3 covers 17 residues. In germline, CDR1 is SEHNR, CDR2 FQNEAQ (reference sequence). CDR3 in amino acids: CASSFRTGGKFVEKLFF. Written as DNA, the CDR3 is TGTGCCAGCAGCTTCCGGACAGGGGGCAAATTTGTGGAAAAACTGTTTTTT.

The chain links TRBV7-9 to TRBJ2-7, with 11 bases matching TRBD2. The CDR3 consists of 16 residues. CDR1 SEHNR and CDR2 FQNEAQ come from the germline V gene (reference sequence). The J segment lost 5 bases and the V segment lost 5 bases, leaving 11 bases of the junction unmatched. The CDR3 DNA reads TGTGCCAGCAGCACGGGACTAGCGGACGCCGGGGACGAGCAGTACTTC. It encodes CASSTGLADAGDEQYF.

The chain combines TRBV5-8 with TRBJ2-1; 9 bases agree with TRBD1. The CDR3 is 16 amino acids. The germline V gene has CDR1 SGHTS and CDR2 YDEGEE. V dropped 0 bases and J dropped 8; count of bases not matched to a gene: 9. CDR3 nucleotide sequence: TGTGCCAGCAGCTTGGGAACAGGGGGCCTCCTTCATGAGCAGTTCTTC. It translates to CASSLGTGGLLHEQFF.

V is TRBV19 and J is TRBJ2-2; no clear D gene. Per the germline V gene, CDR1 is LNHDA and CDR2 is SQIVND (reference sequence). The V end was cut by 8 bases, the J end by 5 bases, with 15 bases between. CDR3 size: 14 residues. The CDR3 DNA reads TGTGCCAGTTCAGCCCCGGGCAGGACCGGGGAGCTGTTTTTT. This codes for CASSAPGRTGELFF.

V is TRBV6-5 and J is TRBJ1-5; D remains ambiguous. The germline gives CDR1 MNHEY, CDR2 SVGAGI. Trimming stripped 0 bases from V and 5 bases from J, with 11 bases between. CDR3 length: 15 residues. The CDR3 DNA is TGTGCCAGCAGTTACTCGAAGGTTGGGGATCAGCCCCAGCATTTT. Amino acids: CASSYSKVGDQPQHF.

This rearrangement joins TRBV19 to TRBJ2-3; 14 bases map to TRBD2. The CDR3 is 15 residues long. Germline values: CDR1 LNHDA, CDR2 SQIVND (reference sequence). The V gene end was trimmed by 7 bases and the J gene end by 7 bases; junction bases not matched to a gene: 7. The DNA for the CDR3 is TGTGCCAGTACCCCGACTAGCGGGGGGGCGTATACGCAGTATTTT. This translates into CASTPTSGGAYTQYF.

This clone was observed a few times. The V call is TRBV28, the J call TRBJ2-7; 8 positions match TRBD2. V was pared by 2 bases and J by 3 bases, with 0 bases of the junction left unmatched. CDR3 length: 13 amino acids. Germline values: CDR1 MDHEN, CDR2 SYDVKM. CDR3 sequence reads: CASSLRGGYEQYF. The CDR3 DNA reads TGTGCCAGCAGTTTACGGGGGGGCTACGAGCAGTACTTC.

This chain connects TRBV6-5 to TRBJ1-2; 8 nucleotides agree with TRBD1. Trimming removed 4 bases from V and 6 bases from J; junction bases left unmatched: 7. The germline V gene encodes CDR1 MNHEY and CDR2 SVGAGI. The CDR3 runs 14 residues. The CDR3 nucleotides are TGTGCCAGCAGTTCCCAGGACAGGGATCATGGCTACACCTTC. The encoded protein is CASSSQDRDHGYTF.

CDR3 in DNA: TGCGCCAGCAGTGGAACTACAGGGGGCAAGGGCTTGCCCCAGCATTTT. This gives the protein CASSGTTGGKGLPQHF. This chain links TRBV10-1 with TRBJ1-5; 9 bases agree with TRBD1. J was trimmed by 9 bases and V by 4 bases; bases with no gene match: 13. The CDR3 length is 16 residues. Germline V gives CDR1 WNHNN, CDR2 SYGVQD (reference sequence).

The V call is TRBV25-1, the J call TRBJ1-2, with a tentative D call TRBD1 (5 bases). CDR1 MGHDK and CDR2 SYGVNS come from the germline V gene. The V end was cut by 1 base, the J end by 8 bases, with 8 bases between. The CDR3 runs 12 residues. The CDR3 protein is CASSESRGGYTF. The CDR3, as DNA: TGTGCCAGCAGTGAATCTCGGGGCGGCTACACCTTC.

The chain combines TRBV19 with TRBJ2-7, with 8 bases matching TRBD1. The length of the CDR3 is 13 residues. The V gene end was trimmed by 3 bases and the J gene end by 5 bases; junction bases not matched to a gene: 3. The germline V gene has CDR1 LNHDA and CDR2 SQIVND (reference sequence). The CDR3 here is CASSMTGANEQYF. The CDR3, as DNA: TGTGCCAGTAGTATGACAGGGGCTAACGAGCAGTACTTC.

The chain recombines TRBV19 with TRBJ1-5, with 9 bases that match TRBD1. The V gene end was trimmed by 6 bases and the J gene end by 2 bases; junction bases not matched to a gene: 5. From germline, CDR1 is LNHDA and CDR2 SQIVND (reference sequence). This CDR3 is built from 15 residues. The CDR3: CASSQTGGGNQPQHF. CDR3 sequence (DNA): TGTGCCAGTAGCCAGACAGGGGGGGGCAATCAGCCCCAGCATTTT.

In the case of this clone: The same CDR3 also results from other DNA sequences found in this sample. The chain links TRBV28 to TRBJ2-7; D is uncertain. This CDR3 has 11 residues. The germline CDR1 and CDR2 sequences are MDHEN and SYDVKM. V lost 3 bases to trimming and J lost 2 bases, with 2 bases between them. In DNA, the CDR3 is TGTGCCAGCAGTTTGACCTACGAGCAGTACTTC. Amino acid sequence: CASSLTYEQYF.

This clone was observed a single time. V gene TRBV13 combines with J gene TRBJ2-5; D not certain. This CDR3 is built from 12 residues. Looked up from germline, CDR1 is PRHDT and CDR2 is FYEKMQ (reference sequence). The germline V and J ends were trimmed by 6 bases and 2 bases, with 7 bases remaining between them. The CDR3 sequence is CASSYIQETQYF. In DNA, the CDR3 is TGTGCCAGCAGTTACATACAAGAGACCCAGTACTTC. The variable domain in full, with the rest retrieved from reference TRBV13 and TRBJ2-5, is AAGVIQSPRHLIKEKRETATLKCYPIPRHDTVYWYQQGPGQDPQFLISFYEKMQSDKGSIPDRFSAQQFSDYHSELNMSSLELGDSALYFCASSYIQETQYFGPGTRLLVL.

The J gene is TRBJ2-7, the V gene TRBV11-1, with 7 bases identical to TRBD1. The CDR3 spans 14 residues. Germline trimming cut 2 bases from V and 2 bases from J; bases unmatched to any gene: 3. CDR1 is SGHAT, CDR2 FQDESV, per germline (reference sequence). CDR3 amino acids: CASSLSDRAYEQYF. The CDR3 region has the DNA TGTGCCAGCAGCTTAAGTGACAGGGCCTACGAGCAGTACTTC.

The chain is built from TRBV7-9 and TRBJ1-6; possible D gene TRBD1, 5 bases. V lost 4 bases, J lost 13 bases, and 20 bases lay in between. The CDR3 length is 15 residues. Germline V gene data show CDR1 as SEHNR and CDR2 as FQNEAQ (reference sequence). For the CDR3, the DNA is TGTGCCAGCAGCTCGTCGGGACGCCGATGGATTCCCCTCCACTTT. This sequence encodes CASSSSGRRWIPLHF.

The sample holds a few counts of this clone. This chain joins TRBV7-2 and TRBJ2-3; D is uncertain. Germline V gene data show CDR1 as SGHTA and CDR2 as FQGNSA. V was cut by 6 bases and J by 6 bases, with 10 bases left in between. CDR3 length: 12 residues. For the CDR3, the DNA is TGTGCCAGCAGTTATCTCAGGGATACGCAGTATTTT. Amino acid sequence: CASSYLRDTQYF.

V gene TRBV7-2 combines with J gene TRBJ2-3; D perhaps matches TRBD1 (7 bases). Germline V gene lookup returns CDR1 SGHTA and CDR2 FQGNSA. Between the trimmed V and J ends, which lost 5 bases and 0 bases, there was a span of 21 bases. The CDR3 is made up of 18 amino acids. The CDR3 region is CASSPISGGGPSTDTQYF. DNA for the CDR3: TGTGCCAGCAGCCCGATCTCAGGGGGAGGTCCTAGCACAGATACGCAGTATTTT.

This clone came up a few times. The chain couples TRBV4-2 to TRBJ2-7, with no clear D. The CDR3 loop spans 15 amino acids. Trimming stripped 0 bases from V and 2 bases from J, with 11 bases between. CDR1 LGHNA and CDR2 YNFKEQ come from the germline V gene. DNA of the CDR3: TGTGCCAGCAGCCAAGATGGCCCTGGCCCCTACGAGCAGTACTTC. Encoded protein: CASSQDGPGPYEQYF.

The CDR3 spells CASSVGAKGDYGYTF. The CDR3 nucleotides are TGTGCCAGCAGCGTAGGGGCAAAGGGGGACTATGGCTACACCTTC. The chain combines TRBV9 with TRBJ1-2, with D possibly TRBD1 on 6 matching bases. CDR1 and CDR2 (germline): SGDLS, YYNGEE. With 0 bases removed from V and 3 bases from J, the gap between germline ends came to 12 bases. The CDR3 spans 15 residues.

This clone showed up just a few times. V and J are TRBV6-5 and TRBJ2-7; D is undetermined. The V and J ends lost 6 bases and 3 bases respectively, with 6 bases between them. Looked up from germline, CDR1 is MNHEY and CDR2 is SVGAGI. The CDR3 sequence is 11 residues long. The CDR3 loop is CASSLNYEQYF. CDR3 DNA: TGTGCCAGCAGCCTCAACTACGAGCAGTACTTC.